This TCR beta chain was sequenced for a study of blood T cell repertoires in COVID-19. At the level of the study: The United States, Italy and Spain supplied acute and convalescent COVID-19 samples.

Residents of 24 US areas, aged roughly 18 to 89 years, made up the participants. Before being deemed recovered, Cohort 3 donors had two negative PCRs, clearance, or symptom resolution. Methods used by the authors: Reference gene primer amplification yielded estimated nucleated cell counts. Sequenced by immunoSEQ multiplex PCR; TCRdb stores in-frame clones only, minus some. From that table come the V and J calls and clone size; the DNA was used to work out D and trimming. The data contain a few hundred thousand clones, more than 80% of them singletons. This CDR3 has 13 amino acids. Germline assignment: CDR1 SEHNR and CDR2 FQNEAQ (reference sequence). The V and J ends lost 5 bases and 3 bases respectively, with 11 bases between them.

The TCR was taken from a man under 40 who had recovered from COVID-19. J is TRBJ2-7 and V is TRBV7-9, with a tentative D call TRBD2 (5 bases). Sequencing input: PBMCs or T cells enriched from blood (not recorded which). In DNA, the CDR3 is TGTGCCAGCAGCCCCCGGGAAGGCTACGAGCAGTACTTC. This translates into CASSPREGYEQYF.